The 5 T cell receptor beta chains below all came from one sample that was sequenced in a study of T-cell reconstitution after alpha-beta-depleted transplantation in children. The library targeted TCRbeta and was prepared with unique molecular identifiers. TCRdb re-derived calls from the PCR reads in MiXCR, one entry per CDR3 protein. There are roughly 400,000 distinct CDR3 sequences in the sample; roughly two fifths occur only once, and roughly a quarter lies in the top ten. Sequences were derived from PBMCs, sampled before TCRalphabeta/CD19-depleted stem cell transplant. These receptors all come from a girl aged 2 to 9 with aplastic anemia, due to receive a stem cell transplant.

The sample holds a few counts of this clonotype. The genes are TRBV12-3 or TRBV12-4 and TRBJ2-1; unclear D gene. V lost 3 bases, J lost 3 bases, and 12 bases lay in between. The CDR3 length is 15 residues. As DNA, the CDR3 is TGTGCCAGCAGTTTCTTGGGCAGGAACTACAATGAGCAGTTCTTC. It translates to CASSFLGRNYNEQFF.

The CDR3: CASSPAGQSQETQYF. The CDR3 nucleotides are TGTGCCAGCAGTCCCGCGGGACAAAGCCAAGAGACCCAGTACTTC. The chain recombines TRBV12-3 or TRBV12-4 with TRBJ2-5; D possibly matches TRBD1 or TRBD2 (6 bases each). The V end was cut by 5 bases, the J end by 1 base, with 14 bases between. The CDR3 is 15 amino acids.

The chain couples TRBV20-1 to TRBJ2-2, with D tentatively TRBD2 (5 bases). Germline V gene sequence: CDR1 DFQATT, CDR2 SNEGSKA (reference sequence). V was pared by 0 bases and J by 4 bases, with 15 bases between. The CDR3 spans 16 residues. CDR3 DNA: TGCAGTGCTAGAGAAAGTTTGAGGGCTCTCACCGGGGAGCTGTTTTTT. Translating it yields CSARESLRALTGELFF.

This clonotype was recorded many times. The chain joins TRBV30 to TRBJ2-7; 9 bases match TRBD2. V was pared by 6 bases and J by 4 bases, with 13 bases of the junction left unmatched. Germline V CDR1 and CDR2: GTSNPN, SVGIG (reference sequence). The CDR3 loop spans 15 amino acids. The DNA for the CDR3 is TGTGCCTGTACCTCCCGGGGTAGCGGGAGTTACGAGCAGTACTTC. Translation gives CACTSRGSGSYEQYF.

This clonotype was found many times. CDR3 coding DNA: TGCAGTGCTAGGCAGAACACTGAAGCTTTCTTT. Translation gives CSARQNTEAFF. The chain joins TRBV20-1 to TRBJ1-1; D is unresolved. CDR1 is DFQATT and CDR2 is SNEGSKA in the germline V gene (reference sequence). CDR3 length: 11 residues. Trimming stripped 3 bases from V and 1 base from J, with 3 bases between.